These T cell receptor beta chains were read from a single sample in a study of shared clonotypes between healthy human individuals. Using immunoSEQ multiplex PCR, the repertoire was profiled, and TCRdb retains in-frame clones only, with some absent. The table lists more than 2,000,000 clones, about 92% of them singletons, with about 0.39% in the top ten. The sample taken for sequencing was naive CD4+ T cells from PBMCs. The receptors here all came from a man aged 18 to 30 in good health. Some clones in this sample may be carry-over from other donors' samples. Both conserved end residues are trimmed from each CDR3. Some rows have no size entry. The others give once, few or many, or a class for an expanded clone.

v_call: TRBV28
j_call: TRBJ2-7
clone_size: NA
cdr3_aa: ASSSGGGADEQY

v_call: TRBV4-1
j_call: TRBJ2-6
clone_size: NA
cdr3_aa: ASSQVGASGRANVLT

v_call: TRBV2
j_call: TRBJ1-4
clone_size: few
cdr3_aa: ASSETDRGNEKLF

v_call: TRBV30
j_call: TRBJ1-1
clone_size: few
cdr3_aa: ACGRLNTEAF

v_call: TRBV29-1
j_call: TRBJ2-1
clone_size: once
cdr3_aa: SVREDSYNEQF

v_call: TRBV2
j_call: TRBJ2-7
clone_size: NA
cdr3_aa: ASSRLAGGLGEQY

v_call: TRBV28
j_call: TRBJ2-7
clone_size: NA
cdr3_aa: ASSSGESYEQY

v_call: TRBV18
j_call: TRBJ2-1
clone_size: NA
cdr3_aa: ASSPRLADVSYNEQF

v_call: TRBV6-1
j_call: TRBJ2-7
clone_size: NA
cdr3_aa: ASSEAGGTGLDEQY

v_call: TRBV2
j_call: TRBJ1-1
clone_size: NA
cdr3_aa: ASRLSITGWGTEAF

v_call: TRBV5-4
j_call: TRBJ2-3
clone_size: NA
cdr3_aa: ASSLDHSTDTQY

v_call: TRBV5-1
j_call: TRBJ2-2
clone_size: NA
cdr3_aa: ASSDDRVNTGELF

v_call: TRBV9
j_call: TRBJ2-2
clone_size: NA
cdr3_aa: ASSPWGTSGTGELF

v_call: TRBV4-2
j_call: TRBJ2-1
clone_size: NA
cdr3_aa: ASSRTSFGGFGNEQF

v_call: TRBV19
j_call: TRBJ1-5
clone_size: NA
cdr3_aa: ASSIMTRTQPQH

v_call: TRBV7-2
j_call: TRBJ1-2
clone_size: NA
cdr3_aa: ASSLKREDYGYT

v_call: TRBV5-5
j_call: TRBJ2-1
clone_size: NA
cdr3_aa: ASSYRDYNEQF

v_call: TRBV2
j_call: TRBJ2-2
clone_size: few
cdr3_aa: ASKESGTGELF

v_call: TRBV2
j_call: TRBJ2-7
clone_size: NA
cdr3_aa: ASSRTSGSYEQY

v_call: TRBV11-2
j_call: TRBJ2-1
clone_size: NA
cdr3_aa: ASSRQAGRVYHNEQF

v_call: TRBV28
j_call: TRBJ2-3
clone_size: NA
cdr3_aa: ASRPSMGVVGYRQY

v_call: TRBV29-1
j_call: TRBJ2-7
clone_size: NA
cdr3_aa: SVDFPGREAYEQY

v_call: TRBV28
j_call: TRBJ2-7
clone_size: NA
cdr3_aa: ASTSGTGSYEQY

v_call: TRBV6-1
j_call: TRBJ2-3
clone_size: NA
cdr3_aa: ASSEDRRGTQY

v_call: TRBV11-3
j_call: TRBJ2-7
clone_size: NA
cdr3_aa: ASSFARNYEQY

v_call: TRBV18
j_call: TRBJ2-1
clone_size: NA
cdr3_aa: ASSPLYTGGYEQF

v_call: TRBV4-1
j_call: TRBJ1-2
clone_size: once
cdr3_aa: ASSQSPLTGPYGYT

v_call: TRBV5-4
j_call: TRBJ2-1
clone_size: once
cdr3_aa: ASSLGTGSYEQF

v_call: TRBV7-9
j_call: TRBJ2-7
clone_size: NA
cdr3_aa: ASSPGTPDRGQY

v_call: TRBV11-3
j_call: TRBJ2-1
clone_size: NA
cdr3_aa: ASSLGGVAGNEQF

v_call: TRBV6-1
j_call: TRBJ2-1
clone_size: NA
cdr3_aa: ASSVSSGTYNEQF

v_call: TRBV2
j_call: TRBJ1-5
clone_size: NA
cdr3_aa: ASSLRVGNQPQH

v_call: TRBV28
j_call: TRBJ1-2
clone_size: NA
cdr3_aa: VSSGSPIGYT

v_call: TRBV5-1
j_call: TRBJ1-4
clone_size: NA
cdr3_aa: ASSLGGVAMDEKLF

v_call: TRBV4-1
j_call: TRBJ2-2
clone_size: NA
cdr3_aa: ASSHRTGLAGELF

v_call: TRBV30
j_call: TRBJ2-1
clone_size: NA
cdr3_aa: AWSPAGGRVNEQF

v_call: TRBV7-8
j_call: TRBJ2-7
clone_size: NA
cdr3_aa: ASSPGRDSEQY

v_call: TRBV5-8
j_call: TRBJ1-3
clone_size: NA
cdr3_aa: ASSRQGGPGNTIY

v_call: TRBV6-5
j_call: TRBJ2-3
clone_size: NA
cdr3_aa: ASSYVIAGDTKY

v_call: TRBV5-1
j_call: TRBJ2-5
clone_size: NA
cdr3_aa: ASSLRLSETQY

v_call: TRBV30
j_call: TRBJ1-2
clone_size: NA
cdr3_aa: AWTGGNYGYT

v_call: TRBV5-6
j_call: TRBJ2-7
clone_size: NA
cdr3_aa: ASSPTGVEQY

v_call: TRBV10-3
j_call: TRBJ1-3
clone_size: once
cdr3_aa: AISDPDRGGNTIY

v_call: TRBV29-1
j_call: TRBJ2-1
clone_size: NA
cdr3_aa: SAGRRERHEQF

v_call: TRBV28
j_call: TRBJ1-4
clone_size: NA
cdr3_aa: ASMEGEKLF

v_call: TRBV18
j_call: TRBJ2-3
clone_size: NA
cdr3_aa: ASSPPGTSYTDTQY

v_call: TRBV7-2
j_call: TRBJ2-1
clone_size: NA
cdr3_aa: ASSRLAGGGEQF

v_call: TRBV7-9
j_call: TRBJ1-3
clone_size: NA
cdr3_aa: ASSLMWTEDLSGNTIY

v_call: TRBV11-3
j_call: TRBJ2-1
clone_size: once
cdr3_aa: ASSYRRGQGLDEQF

v_call: TRBV29-1
j_call: TRBJ1-2
clone_size: NA
cdr3_aa: SVVWTGVYGYT

v_call: TRBV27
j_call: TRBJ2-1
clone_size: NA
cdr3_aa: ASRRTGARNEQF

v_call: TRBV5-6
j_call: TRBJ2-5
clone_size: NA
cdr3_aa: ASSLGLASETQY

v_call: TRBV5-4
j_call: TRBJ2-7
clone_size: NA
cdr3_aa: ASSQGGDSSYEQY

v_call: TRBV2
j_call: TRBJ2-5
clone_size: NA
cdr3_aa: ASSPSAGTSGKRETQY

v_call: TRBV28
j_call: TRBJ1-5
clone_size: NA
cdr3_aa: ASSLIRTEQPQH

v_call: TRBV5-4
j_call: TRBJ2-2
clone_size: NA
cdr3_aa: ASSSGTGGNTGELF

v_call: TRBV5-6
j_call: TRBJ2-3
clone_size: NA
cdr3_aa: ASSLVLGLGADTQY

v_call: TRBV9
j_call: TRBJ2-5
clone_size: NA
cdr3_aa: ASSASPGGAQETQY

v_call: TRBV7-9
j_call: TRBJ2-1
clone_size: NA
cdr3_aa: ASSLNSAGGNNEQF